Here is one T cell receptor (beta chain) with its context. What it binds is unknown. The data originate from a study of STAT3 mutations in large granular lymphocyte leukemia. Points from the study as a whole: Sampling intervals varied between patients and samples. Some patients had persisting codominant clonotypes that could mask small clones. In several patients, dominant TCR clone burden exceeded STAT3 mutant burden, suggesting STAT3 mutation arose secondarily. In T-cell large granular lymphocyte leukemia, about half of patients showed multiple immunodominant subclonotypes.

Trimming pared 2 bases from V and 11 bases from J, leaving 19 bases between. CDR3 length equals 14 residues. Germline assignment: CDR1 SEHNR and CDR2 FQNEAQ (reference sequence). The method was immunoSEQ multiplex PCR; TCRdb's version includes in-frame clones alone and lacks a portion of them. Of roughly 35,000 clones in the sample, about 88% were seen once. The sample consisted of PBMCs. The clonotype was recovered from a human donor with T large granular lymphocyte leukemia. Some clones in this sample may be carry-over from other donors' samples. The chain has TRBV7-9 and TRBJ2-7; perhaps TRBD1 as D (6 bases). The CDR3 sequence is CASSLTDHAQGKYF. The CDR3 coding sequence is TGTGCCAGCAGCTTAACGGACCACGCACAGGGAAAGTACTTC.